A selection of T cell receptor beta chains follows, all from one sample in a study of blood T cell repertoires in COVID-19. TCRdb keeps only in-frame clones here, not all; method: immunoSEQ multiplex PCR. The table has around 230,000 clones, approximately 87% seen once. Sequencing was performed on peripheral blood. The origin of the receptors is a woman between 65 and 79 years old with active or convalescent COVID-19. Each CDR3 is given with its conserved first and last residue. The D gene is left open where the match is weak. Rows may omit the clone size; those that give it use once, few, many or a size class.

j_call v_call d_call clone_size cdr3_aa cdr3_nt
TRBJ1-2 TRBV4-2 . . CASSQPFTRGAGYTF TGTGCCAGCAGCCAACCATTCACCCGGGGGGCGGGCTACACCTTC
TRBJ1-5 TRBV19 . . CASSETVLANQPQHF TGTGCCAGTAGTGAGACAGTTTTAGCCAATCAGCCCCAGCATTTT
TRBJ1-3 TRBV9 . few CASSVSGGTGNTIYF TGTGCCAGCAGCGTATCTGGAGGGACTGGAAACACCATATATTTT
TRBJ2-7 TRBV7-6 . . CASSLEWADYEQYF TGTGCCAGCAGCTTAGAGTGGGCAGACTACGAGCAGTACTTC
TRBJ2-2 TRBV2 TRBD2 once CASSEGLAGPGELFF TGTGCCAGCAGTGAGGGACTAGCGGGACCCGGGGAGCTGTTTTTT
TRBJ2-7 TRBV6-5 . . CASSWGELAAYEQYF TGTGCCAGCAGTTGGGGGGAACTAGCCGCCTACGAGCAGTACTTC
TRBJ1-3 TRBV9 . . CASSVGGISGNTIYF TGTGCCAGCAGCGTGGGGGGTATCTCTGGAAACACCATATATTTT
TRBJ1-6 TRBV6-5 TRBD1 once CATNQGAINSPLHF TGTGCCACCAATCAGGGGGCAATAAACTCACCCCTCCACTTT
TRBJ1-1 TRBV28 . . CASSLAHLNTEAFF TGTGCCAGCAGTTTAGCGCACCTGAACACTGAAGCTTTCTTT
TRBJ1-1 TRBV11-2 TRBD1 . CASSFDRGGHTEAFF TGTGCCAGCAGCTTTGACAGGGGTGGACACACTGAAGCTTTCTTT
TRBJ2-3 TRBV28 . . CASSSSYTDTQYF TGTGCCAGCTCGAGTTCCTACACAGATACGCAGTATTTT
TRBJ1-3 TRBV4-2 . . CASSPRGGARGNTIYF TGTGCCAGCAGTCCAAGGGGGGGGGCGCGTGGAAACACCATATATTTT
TRBJ2-7 TRBV28 TRBD1 . CASRGPGQGYEQYF TGTGCCAGCAGAGGGCCGGGACAGGGGTACGAGCAGTACTTC
TRBJ2-5 TRBV2 . . CASTGGDETQYF TGTGCCAGCACGGGGGGCGATGAGACCCAGTACTTC
TRBJ1-1 TRBV5-1 TRBD1 once CASSQGTGFPLEAFF TGCGCCAGCAGCCAAGGGACAGGGTTCCCGCTTGAAGCTTTCTTT
TRBJ2-3 TRBV5-1 . . CASSSPAVTSTDTQYF TGCGCCAGCAGCTCACCAGCGGTAACAAGCACAGATACGCAGTATTTT
TRBJ1-6 TRBV6-5 . . CATTWTGAGDSPLHF TGTGCCACCACCTGGACCGGGGCAGGGGATTCACCCCTCCACTTT
TRBJ2-7 TRBV7-2 . . CASSLAAGSEQYF TGTGCCAGCAGCTTAGCAGCGGGCTCCGAGCAGTACTTC
TRBJ2-1 TRBV5-1 TRBD2 once CASSSSPGLAGSEQFF TGCGCCAGCAGCTCCTCCCCGGGACTAGCGGGAAGTGAGCAGTTCTTC
TRBJ1-5 TRBV12-3/TRBV12-4 . many CASSLLASPQHF TGTGCCAGCAGTTTGTTGGCCTCTCCCCAGCATTTT
TRBJ2-1 TRBV7-7 TRBD1 . CASALDRGWEQFF TGTGCCAGCGCTCTGGACAGGGGATGGGAGCAGTTCTTC
TRBJ1-2 TRBV19 . . CASSRNYGYTF TGTGCCAGTAGTCGGAACTATGGCTACACCTTC
TRBJ2-2 TRBV10-3 . . CAMAMGPAINTGELFF TGTGCCATGGCCATGGGGCCAGCCATTAACACCGGGGAGCTGTTTTTT
TRBJ1-2 TRBV7-8 TRBD1 . CASSYRRTGAADGYTF TGTGCCAGCAGCTACCGCCGGACAGGGGCGGCGGATGGCTACACCTTC
TRBJ2-3 TRBV7-9 . . CASSLESRVPDTQYF TGTGCCAGCAGCTTAGAGTCGAGGGTCCCAGATACGCAGTATTTT
TRBJ2-1 TRBV3-1/TRBV3-2 TRBD2 . CASSPSLLAGSYNEQFF TGTGCCAGCAGTCCCTCTTTACTAGCGGGATCCTACAATGAGCAGTTCTTC
TRBJ1-5 TRBV7-2 . once CASSLVGASNQPQHF TGTGCCAGCAGCTTGGTAGGGGCTAGCAATCAGCCCCAGCATTTT
TRBJ2-1 TRBV18 TRBD2 . CASSRRTSGYNEQFF TGTGCCAGCTCGCGTCGGACTAGCGGCTACAATGAGCAGTTCTTC
TRBJ1-5 TRBV5-6 . . CASSWWGGTASNQPQHF TGTGCCAGCAGCTGGTGGGGCGGGACGGCTAGCAATCAGCCCCAGCATTTT
TRBJ2-1 TRBV11-3 TRBD2 . CASSSRTSGRYNEQFF TGTGCCAGCAGCTCTCGGACTAGCGGGAGATACAATGAGCAGTTCTTC
TRBJ1-1 TRBV5-1 . few CASSSLPGVSTEAFF TGCGCCAGCAGCTCCCTTCCAGGGGTGAGCACTGAAGCTTTCTTT
TRBJ1-1 TRBV21-1 . . CASKQQNTEAFF TGTGCCTCAAAACAGCAAAACACTGAAGCTTTCTTT
TRBJ2-7 TRBV6-1 . . CASSEARQGLYEQYF TGTGCCAGCAGTGAAGCCAGGCAGGGACTCTACGAGCAGTACTTC
TRBJ2-2 TRBV27 . . CASSIQLANTGELFF TGTGCCAGCAGTATCCAACTAGCGAACACCGGGGAGCTGTTTTTT
TRBJ1-1 TRBV5-1 . few CASSLAGWGRLTEAFF TGCGCCAGCAGCTTGGCGGGGTGGGGAAGGTTGACTGAAGCTTTCTTT
TRBJ1-2 TRBV7-2 . . CASSLVYWAGYTF TGTGCCAGCAGCTTAGTTTATTGGGCTGGCTACACCTTC
TRBJ2-7 TRBV23-1 . . CATRVGAPSYEQYF TGCGCGACCAGGGTGGGGGCCCCGTCCTACGAGCAGTACTTC
TRBJ2-3 TRBV9 . . CASSQGPDTQYF TGTGCCAGCTCACAGGGTCCAGATACGCAGTATTTT
TRBJ1-4 TRBV28 . . CASSLREKLFF TGTGCCAGCAGTTTACGTGAAAAACTGTTTTTT
TRBJ2-3 TRBV7-9 . . CASSSIAEPTDTQYF TGTGCCAGCAGCTCAATAGCGGAGCCCACAGATACGCAGTATTTT
TRBJ2-3 TRBV20-1 . . CSASVAASAATTDTQYF TGCAGTGCTAGTGTGGCGGCTTCAGCGGCCACGACAGATACGCAGTATTTT
TRBJ2-7 TRBV7-2 . . CASSLSMVQPKQYF TGTGCCAGCAGCCTGAGTATGGTTCAACCCAAGCAGTACTTC
TRBJ2-7 TRBV5-1 . . CASSLLGRSYEQYF TGCGCCAGCAGCTTGCTGGGCCGCTCCTACGAGCAGTACTTC
TRBJ2-2 TRBV3-1/TRBV3-2 . . CASSPRVNTGELFF TGTGCCAGCAGCCCCCGGGTGAACACCGGGGAGCTGTTTTTT
TRBJ2-1 TRBV7-9 TRBD1 . CASSRSGTGTYNEQFF TGTGCCAGCAGCCGATCCGGGACAGGGACCTACAATGAGCAGTTCTTC
TRBJ1-4 TRBV4-1 . . CASSQKAMPSGANEKLFF TGCGCCAGCAGCCAAAAAGCCATGCCATCGGGGGCTAATGAAAAACTGTTTTTT
TRBJ1-6 TRBV19 . . CASSWLDNSPLHF TGTGCCAGTAGCTGGCTCGATAATTCACCCCTCCACTTT
TRBJ1-4 TRBV7-8 TRBD1 . CASRQGVLETNEKLFF TGTGCCAGCAGACAGGGGGTATTGGAGACTAATGAAAAACTGTTTTTT